The clone carrying this TCR beta chain occurred once. These data originate in a study of T cell changes during pregnancy in multiple sclerosis. Germline CDR1 is SGHRS and CDR2 is YFSETQ. CDR3 length: 14 residues. V lost 1 base, J lost 2 bases, and 10 bases lay in between. Sequencing used immunoSEQ multiplex PCR; TCRdb keeps in-frame clones, though not all of them. Found here are 55,000 to 70,000 clones, less than 95% of them singletons; the top ten hold less than 2.5%. The sequence derives from a female donor in good health, enrolled as a control in a pregnancy study. The chain joins TRBV5-1 to TRBJ2-7; D is perhaps TRBD1 (5 bases). Sequencing was performed on peripheral blood, taken in the first trimester of pregnancy. CDR3 sequence: CASSLFQGPYEQYF. As DNA, the CDR3 is TGCGCCAGCAGCTTGTTCCAGGGCCCCTACGAGCAGTACTTC.